The next 31 T cell receptor beta chains were all read from a single sample in a study of T cells in Graves' hyperthyroidism and ophthalmopathy. Amplified TCR beta CDR3 regions came from RNA transcripts. The HTBI primer set was used in a first-round RT-PCR of the TCR CDR3. TCRdb redid the calling of the multiplex PCR reads with MiXCR, one entry per CDR3 protein. The table lists around 800,000 distinct CDR3 sequences, over 35% of them singletons. The sequenced material came from blood. The source is a man aged 18 to 29 with Graves' hyperthyroidism.

As for this clonotype: It may be a read error: a sequence one base away is much more abundant. The conserved phenylalanine or tryptophan normally closing the CDR3 is absent here, so this likely arose from a read error. The chain employs TRBV5-1 and TRBJ1-1; D gene uncertain. The CDR3 has 12 amino acids. V lost 3 bases and J lost 5, with 8 bases in between. The germline CDR1 and CDR2 sequences are SGHRS and YFSETQ. Written as DNA, the CDR3 is TGCGCCAGCAGCTCGGATCGGACTGAAGCTTTCTCT. It yields the protein CASSSDRTEAFS.

This clonotype was observed once. The chain recombines TRBV11-2 with TRBJ2-1, with TRBD2 matching 8 bases. J was trimmed by 7 bases and V by 2 bases; bases with no gene match: 7. Germline CDR1 is SGHAT and CDR2 is FQNNGV. This CDR3 region has 15 residues. The CDR3 sequence: CASSLLAGSGNEQFF. CDR3 bases: TGTGCCAGCAGCTTATTAGCGGGGTCAGGGAATGAGCAGTTCTTC. Full variable domain (missing parts from reference TRBV11-2 and TRBJ2-1): EAGVAQSPRYKIIEKRQSVAFWCNPISGHATLYWYQQILGQGPKLLIQFQNNGVVDDSQLPKDRFSAERLKGVDSTLKIQPAKLEDSAVYLCASSLLAGSGNEQFFGPGTRLTVL.

In its sample, this clonotype was seen many times. The chain couples TRBV7-9 to TRBJ2-7; D gene uncertain. The CDR3 runs to 12 residues. The germline V gene encodes CDR1 SEHNR and CDR2 FQNEAQ (reference sequence). Trimming pared 9 bases from V and 4 bases from J, leaving 13 bases between. The chain's CDR3 is CASSPNRYEQYF. The CDR3 DNA sequence: TGTGCCAGTAGTCCGAACCGTTACGAGCAGTACTTC.

The chain employs TRBV20-1 and TRBJ2-2; D remains ambiguous. Germline lookup yields CDR1 DFQATT and CDR2 SNEGSKA (reference sequence). This CDR3 spans 14 amino acids. Trimming removed 0 bases from V and 1 base from J, with 6 bases in between. The CDR3 here is CSARDRWNTGELFF. The CDR3 coding sequence is TGCAGTGCTAGAGATAGGTGGAACACCGGGGAGCTGTTTTTT.

The gene calls are TRBV10-3 and TRBJ1-1, with 9 bases identical to TRBD1. V shed 2 bases and J 5 bases; nucleotides not matched to a gene: 12. The CDR3 runs to 17 residues. Germline values: CDR1 ENHRY, CDR2 SYGVKD. The CDR3 protein is CAISEPGQGPPRTEAFF. CDR3 DNA: TGTGCCATCAGTGAGCCGGGACAGGGACCCCCTAGGACTGAAGCTTTCTTT.

This clonotype was seen a handful of times. The chain recombines TRBV12-3 or TRBV12-4 with TRBJ1-1; TRBD1 aligns across 7 bases. This CDR3 is 13 amino acids long. Losses at the gene ends were 5 bases for V and 7 bases for J; bases not matched to a gene: 7. The CDR3 coding sequence is TGTGCCAGCAGTATCTGGGACAGACTTGAAGCTTTCTTT. It is translated as CASSIWDRLEAFF.

The chain links TRBV11-2 to TRBJ1-1, with D unclear. This CDR3 comprises 15 residues. The germline CDR1 and CDR2 sequences are SGHAT and FQNNGV. The V end lost 5 bases, the J end lost 4 bases, and 17 bases lay between the germline ends. CDR3 protein: CASSQDSGGTTEAFF. DNA for the CDR3: TGTGCCAGCAGCCAAGACTCGGGCGGTACCACTGAAGCTTTCTTT.

This clonotype has a count of ten or more. The rearrangement links TRBV7-9 to TRBJ2-5; no clear D. V shed 0 bases and J shed 5 bases, with 13 bases lying between them. The germline V gene has CDR1 SEHNR and CDR2 FQNEAQ (reference sequence). The CDR3 spans 15 residues. The CDR3 region is CASSLALESAETQYF. As DNA, the CDR3 is TGTGCCAGCAGCTTAGCGCTAGAGTCCGCGGAGACCCAGTACTTC.

This chain uses TRBV2 with TRBJ1-1; D ambiguous. V gave up 10 bases and J gave up 2 bases, with 11 bases separating them. Germline CDR1 SNHLY, CDR2 FYNNEI. This CDR3 is 12 amino acids long. CDR3 loop: CATSRVNTEAFF. For the CDR3, the DNA is TGTGCCACGAGTCGGGTCAACACTGAAGCTTTCTTT.

This clonotype was detected ten times or more. The chain combines TRBV20-1 with TRBJ1-1, with D perhaps TRBD1 (5 bases). Trimming removed 0 bases at V and 5 bases at J, with 10 bases between. Germline V lookup: CDR1 DFQATT, CDR2 SNEGSKA (reference sequence). The CDR3 has 13 amino acids. The CDR3 nucleotides read TGCAGTGCTAGAGAAAGGGGAATAACTGAAGCTTTCTTT. Translated, it gives CSARERGITEAFF.

This clonotype showed up just a few times. The chain has TRBV20-1 and TRBJ1-1; 7 bases are a match to TRBD1. Trimming cost V 3 bases and J 3 bases; bases outside gene matches: 10. The length of the CDR3 is 15 residues. Germline V gene lookup returns CDR1 DFQATT and CDR2 SNEGSKA (reference sequence). DNA for the CDR3: TGCAGTGCTAGGGGGATACCTACAGGGGACACTGAAGCTTTCTTT. Its protein product is CSARGIPTGDTEAFF.

This clonotype was seen at least ten times. This chain connects TRBV19 to TRBJ2-6; TRBD1 matches 9 bases. The germline V gene encodes CDR1 LNHDA and CDR2 SQIVND (reference sequence). The J segment lost 4 bases and the V segment lost 6 bases, leaving 7 bases of the junction unmatched. There are 16 residues in the CDR3. In DNA, the CDR3 is TGTGCCAGTAGGGAACAGGGGGCGACCGGGGCCAACGTCCTGACTTTC. It yields the protein CASREQGATGANVLTF.

This chain links TRBV7-2 with TRBJ1-5; perhaps TRBD1 as D (5 bases). Germline V lookup: CDR1 SGHTA, CDR2 FQGNSA. The CDR3 totals 13 residues. V lost 6 bases to trimming and J lost 3 bases, with 9 bases between them. CDR3 nucleotides: TGTGCCAGCAGTTGGGGACTCAATCAGCCCCAGCATTTT. It translates to CASSWGLNQPQHF.

The chain couples TRBV29-1 to TRBJ2-2, with D maybe TRBD2 (5 bases). This CDR3 has 15 amino acids. V was pared by 4 bases and J by 4 bases, with 16 bases between. CDR1 is SQVTM and CDR2 is ANQGSEA in the germline V gene. The DNA for the CDR3 is TGCAGCGTTGTTAGGGCCAACCGGGGCACCGGGGAGCTGTTTTTT. Amino acid sequence: CSVVRANRGTGELFF.

This clonotype was counted ten times or more. The V gene is TRBV2, the J gene TRBJ1-2; D not certain. The CDR3 has 13 amino acids. V was cut by 6 bases and J by 6 bases, with 14 bases left in between. Looked up from germline, CDR1 is SNHLY and CDR2 is FYNNEI. CDR3 nucleotides: TGTGCCAGCAGCGGCGGACCCTCCCATGGCTACACCTTC. As protein: CASSGGPSHGYTF.

This clonotype was seen ten or more times. The rearrangement joins TRBV14 to TRBJ1-1; D not certain. Trimming stripped 4 bases from V and 4 bases from J, with 10 bases between. Looked up from germline, CDR1 is SGHDN and CDR2 is FVKESK. The CDR3 length is 13 residues. CDR3: CASSLSPGTEAFF. In DNA, the CDR3 is TGTGCCAGCAGCCTATCCCCGGGCACTGAAGCTTTCTTT.

This clonotype came up many times. This chain joins TRBV29-1 and TRBJ1-2; D may be TRBD1 (5 bases). With 4 bases removed from V and 6 bases from J, the gap between germline ends came to 15 bases. Germline V gives CDR1 SQVTM, CDR2 ANQGSEA. This CDR3 comprises 13 residues. In DNA form, the CDR3 reads TGCAGCGTTGTCAAGGGGACGGTAGATGGCTACACCTTC. Amino acid sequence: CSVVKGTVDGYTF.

This clonotype occurred many times. The CDR3: CAISETGAGNTIYF. The DNA of the CDR3 is TGTGCCATCAGTGAAACAGGGGCTGGAAACACCATATATTTT. The chain combines TRBV10-3 with TRBJ1-3; 7 nucleotides agree with TRBD1. V lost 3 bases, J lost 2 bases, and 1 base stayed unmatched. From germline, CDR1 is ENHRY and CDR2 SYGVKD. The length of the CDR3 is 14 residues.

Comments on this clonotype: One end of the junction varies from germline; a read error may be responsible. V and J are TRBV7-9 and TRBJ1-1; tentative D call: TRBD1 (6 bases). The CDR3 contains 15 residues. Germline V gene lookup returns CDR1 SEHNR and CDR2 FQNEAQ (reference sequence). The CDR3 DNA sequence: TGTGCCAGCAGCCTCGCCCAGGGGACGAACACTGAAGCTCTCTTT. Its translation is CASSLAQGTNTEALF.

The chain links TRBV20-1 to TRBJ2-5; D remains unclear. CDR1 and CDR2 (germline): DFQATT, SNEGSKA (reference sequence). Trimming stripped 6 bases from V and 5 bases from J, with 22 bases between. The CDR3 extends over 15 amino acids. For the CDR3, the DNA is TGCAGTGCCAGAACTCCTCACTCCGCCTTGGAGACCCAGTACTTC. Its protein is CSARTPHSALETQYF.

This clonotype was picked up a small number of times. The chain recombines TRBV12-3 or TRBV12-4 with TRBJ1-6; maybe TRBD1 (6 bases). The CDR3 is made up of 15 amino acids. Trimming stripped 0 bases from V and 11 bases from J, with 14 bases between. The CDR3 reads CASSLALRQGTPLHF. The CDR3 nucleotides read TGTGCCAGCAGTTTAGCGCTTAGGCAGGGGACACCCCTCCACTTT.

This rearrangement joins TRBV24-1 to TRBJ2-5; 11 bases align to TRBD2. The CDR3 runs to 14 residues. Germline V gene lookup returns CDR1 KGHDR and CDR2 SFDVKD. Trimming took 3 bases from V and 4 from J; bases not matched to a gene: 0. The CDR3 sequence is CATSDTSGRETQYF. CDR3 coding DNA: TGTGCCACCAGTGATACTAGCGGGAGAGAGACCCAGTACTTC.

Concerning this clonotype itself: A read error may explain this, as a much larger clone is one base away. V usage is TRBV7-9 and J usage is TRBJ1-6; 7 bases are shared with TRBD1. Germline V lookup: CDR1 SEHNR, CDR2 FQNEAQ (reference sequence). There are 14 residues in the CDR3. The V segment lost 8 bases and the J segment 10 bases; nucleotides outside the gene matches: 11. This CDR3 is CASYERGRGSPLHF. The CDR3 region has the DNA TGTGCCAGCTACGAGAGGGGGCGCGGGTCACCCCTCCACTTT.

In this sample, this clonotype turned up many times. The chain combines TRBV5-1 with TRBJ1-2; no clear D gene. Looked up from germline, CDR1 is SGHRS and CDR2 is YFSETQ. CDR3 size: 12 residues. Trimming removed 4 bases at V and 4 bases at J, with 8 bases between. The CDR3: CASSQDTYGYTF. In DNA form, the CDR3 reads TGCGCCAGCAGCCAAGACACCTATGGCTACACCTTC.

This clonotype showed up just a few times. The chain has TRBV6-5 and TRBJ1-5; D is ambiguous. Germline lookup yields CDR1 MNHEY and CDR2 SVGAGI. The germline V and J ends were trimmed by 6 bases and 6 bases, with 6 bases remaining between them. The CDR3 spans 11 residues. CDR3 DNA sequence: TGTGCCAGCAGGGAAATTCAGCCCCAGCATTTT. Amino acids: CASREIQPQHF.

This clonotype was detected only a few times. The J gene is TRBJ2-2, the V gene TRBV5-1, with 8 positions matching TRBD2. Germline V lookup: CDR1 SGHRS, CDR2 YFSETQ. This CDR3 spans 15 amino acids. Trimming cost V 0 bases and J 5 bases; bases outside gene matches: 3. CDR3 amino acids: CASSLDGTSTGELFF. CDR3 bases: TGCGCCAGCAGCTTGGACGGGACTAGTACCGGGGAGCTGTTTTTT.

Note on this clonotype: Germline is not matched at one junction end, which may reflect a read error. This chain links TRBV4-1 with TRBJ2-7, with 10 nucleotides matching TRBD2. Germline CDR1 MGHRA, CDR2 YSYEKL. The CDR3 length is 18 residues. The CDR3 DNA sequence: TGTGCCAGCAGCCCTGGCGGGGCTAGCGGGAGAATCGGCTACGAGCAGTACTTC. It is translated as CASSPGGASGRIGYEQYF.

This clonotype was recorded at least ten times. This chain joins TRBV20-1 and TRBJ2-7, with D possibly matching TRBD1 (5 bases). Trimming left V 5 bases short and J 3 bases short, with 11 bases between. The germline V gene encodes CDR1 DFQATT and CDR2 SNEGSKA (reference sequence). This CDR3 region has 12 residues. The CDR3 region has the DNA TGCAGTGCTTCCACAGGTGGCTACGAGCAGTACTTC. Its protein is CSASTGGYEQYF.

A few counts support this clonotype. This chain connects TRBV29-1 to TRBJ1-1; D remains unclear. There are 12 residues in the CDR3. Germline V gene sequence: CDR1 SQVTM, CDR2 ANQGSEA. V lost 6 bases, J lost 3 bases, and 11 bases lay in between. The CDR3, as DNA: TGCAGCGTAGCGGGCAGGTACACTGAAGCTTTCTTT. Its translation is CSVAGRYTEAFF.

As concerns this clonotype: Its ends do not fully match the called genes, so a read error is possible. The chain joins TRBV2 to TRBJ2-2; D might be TRBD1 (6 bases). The CDR3 covers 15 residues. Germline V CDR1 and CDR2: SNHLY, FYNNEI. Here the CDR3 reads CASRPGTSATEELFF. CDR3 nucleotides: TGTGCCAGCAGGCCCGGGACATCCGCCACCGAGGAGCTGTTTTTT.

Points on this clonotype: A read error may be the cause here, since a much bigger clone is one base away. V and J are TRBV20-1 and TRBJ1-1, with D uncertain. The CDR3 extends over 11 amino acids. CDR1 and CDR2 from the germline V gene are DFQATT and SNEGSKA (reference sequence). V lost 3 bases, J lost 4 bases, and 6 bases lay in between. The CDR3 reads CSASVLTEAFF. The CDR3 DNA reads as TGCAGTGCTAGCGTGCTCACTGAAGCTTTCTTT.